Each of the 24 T cell receptor beta chains below was sequenced from the same sample in a study of cytomegalovirus exposure and HLA in healthy donors (dated by TCRdb to between 2016 and 2019). Libraries were made using the immunoSEQ multiplex PCR assay. A mixture of 60 forward primers for TCR Vbeta segments and 13 reverse primers for TCR Jbeta segments was used in the multiplex PCR. TCRdb holds this immuneACCESS table with in-frame rearrangements only. Some clones are missing; in checked studies, unresolved V genes explain under half, and the rest has no known cause. Recorded for this sample are 140,000 to 150,000 clones; approximately 78% of them occurred a single time. The top ten hold roughly 2.9% of the sample. The sample comprised PBMCs. The source is a female donor in good health and CMV-seronegative.

This clone was observed a handful of times. V gene TRBV5-6 combines with J gene TRBJ2-7; 9 bases are shared with TRBD1. This CDR3 spans 15 amino acids. From germline, CDR1 is SGHDT and CDR2 YYEEEE. Unmatched junction bases numbered 2, after V lost 0 bases and J lost 1 base. Here the CDR3 reads CASSLGGQGSYEQYF. As DNA, the CDR3 is TGTGCCAGCAGCTTGGGGGGACAGGGTTCCTACGAGCAGTACTTC.

The rearrangement links TRBV5-4 to TRBJ1-2; the D gene is possibly TRBD1 (5 bases). V was cut by 4 bases and J by 3 bases, with 10 bases left in between. Per the germline V gene, CDR1 is SGHNT and CDR2 is YYREEE (reference sequence). The CDR3 is 13 amino acids. DNA of the CDR3: TGTGCCAGCAGCCCTGCGGGGGACTATGGCTACACCTTC. Translation: CASSPAGDYGYTF.

This clone has a single count. The chain uses TRBV10-3 and TRBJ1-2; 9 nucleotides align to TRBD1. The CDR3 consists of 14 residues. With V trimmed by 10 bases and J by 8 bases, 14 bases remained unmatched. The V gene's germline CDR1 is ENHRY and CDR2 SYGVKD. This chain's CDR3 is CATPGEGQGSGYTF. As DNA, the CDR3 is TGTGCCACCCCCGGGGAGGGACAGGGTTCCGGCTACACCTTC.

This clone has only one observation. V is TRBV29-1 and J is TRBJ2-3; 10 positions match TRBD2. The CDR3 length is 17 residues. Germline CDR1 is SQVTM and CDR2 is ANQGSEA. V trimming: 1 base; J trimming: 6 bases; junction bases outside the gene matches: 13. The CDR3 protein is CSVEVIAGGPLRDTQYF. CDR3 sequence (DNA): TGCAGCGTTGAAGTAATAGCGGGGGGCCCCTTAAGGGATACGCAGTATTTT.

V is TRBV7-8 and J is TRBJ1-1; D is possibly TRBD1 (5 bases). Germline values: CDR1 SGHVS, CDR2 FQNEAQ. The CDR3 covers 15 residues. V was cut by 2 bases and J by 3 bases, with 13 bases left in between. CDR3 DNA sequence: TGTGCCAGCAGCTTATTCCGGGGGAGGGACACTGAAGCTTTCTTT. This translates into CASSLFRGRDTEAFF. The entire variable domain, with the rest obtained from reference TRBV7-8 and TRBJ1-1, is as follows: GAGVSQSPRYKVAKRGQDVALRCDPISGHVSLFWYQQALGQGPEFLTYFQNEAQLDKSGLPSDRFFAERPEGSVSTLKIQRTQQEDSAVYLCASSLFRGRDTEAFFGQGTRLTVV.

The V gene is TRBV28, the J gene TRBJ1-1; possible D gene TRBD1, 6 bases. V lost 2 bases, J lost 0 bases, and 13 bases lay in between. Germline CDR1 MDHEN, CDR2 SYDVKM. The length of the CDR3 is 16 residues. CDR3 nucleotide sequence: TGTGCCAGCAGTTTAGGCACAGGGACCATGAACACTGAAGCTTTCTTT. Translation gives CASSLGTGTMNTEAFF.

V gene TRBV19 combines with J gene TRBJ1-5; the match to TRBD1 covers 10 bases. V was pared by 4 bases and J by 5 bases, with 8 bases of the junction left unmatched. This CDR3 contains 16 residues. Germline values: CDR1 LNHDA, CDR2 SQIVND (reference sequence). The CDR3 DNA is TGTGCCAGTAGTAAGTGGGGACAGGGGAATGATCAGCCCCAGCATTTT. It specifies CASSKWGQGNDQPQHF.

This clone appeared a single time. The sample carries other DNA sequences with the same CDR3. J is TRBJ2-7 and V is TRBV5-1, with 7 bases lining up with TRBD1. The CDR3 sequence is 14 residues long. V was pared by 2 bases and J by 2 bases, with 4 bases of the junction left unmatched. The V gene's germline CDR1 is SGHRS and CDR2 YFSETQ. The CDR3 DNA reads as TGCGCCAGCAGCTTATCCGGGACAGCCTACGAGCAGTACTTC. This translates into CASSLSGTAYEQYF. Complete variable domain (other parts from reference TRBV5-1 and TRBJ2-7): KAGVTQTPRYLIKTRGQQVTLSCSPISGHRSVSWYQQTPGQGLQFLFEYFSETQRNKGNFPGRFSGRQFSNSRSEMNVSTLELGDSALYLCASSLSGTAYEQYFGPGTRLTVT.

This clone was counted only a few times. The J gene is TRBJ1-1, the V gene TRBV28; possibly TRBD1 for D (5 bases). The CDR3 runs to 13 residues. From germline, CDR1 is MDHEN and CDR2 SYDVKM. Between the trimmed V and J ends, which lost 5 bases and 1 base, there was a span of 8 bases. Here the CDR3 reads CASSLGQNTEAFF. The CDR3 DNA sequence: TGTGCCAGCAGTCTCGGACAGAACACTGAAGCTTTCTTT.

The V call is TRBV9, the J call TRBJ2-7, with 8 bases fitting TRBD2. V was clipped by 4 bases and J by 1 base; unmatched bases: 4. This CDR3 is 14 amino acids long. CDR1 and CDR2 (germline): SGDLS, YYNGEE. CDR3 DNA: TGTGCCAGCAGCCGCGGGGGGAGTTCCTACGAGCAGTACTTC. As protein: CASSRGGSSYEQYF. Complete variable domain (other parts from reference TRBV9 and TRBJ2-7): DSGVTQTPKHLITATGQRVTLRCSPRSGDLSVYWYQQSLDQGLQFLIQYYNGEERAKGNILERFSAQQFPDLHSELNLSSLELGDSALYFCASSRGGSSYEQYFGPGTRLTVT.

The chain couples TRBV7-6 to TRBJ2-2, with D possibly being TRBD1 (6 bases). The CDR3 contains 15 residues. Trimming took off 6 bases at V and 1 base at J, with 12 bases between the two ends. The germline V gene encodes CDR1 SGHVS and CDR2 FNYEAQ. The CDR3 here is CASSTGTMNTGELFF. For the CDR3, the DNA is TGTGCCAGCAGTACCGGGACAATGAACACCGGGGAGCTGTTTTTT.

This chain uses TRBV15 with TRBJ2-7; D is undetermined. This CDR3 has 13 amino acids. The V end lost 0 bases, the J end lost 6 bases, and 9 bases lay between the germline ends. The germline gives CDR1 LNHNV, CDR2 YYDKDF (reference sequence). The CDR3 region is CATSRDGPAEQYF. The CDR3, as DNA: TGTGCCACCAGCAGAGATGGGCCAGCCGAGCAGTACTTC. Full variable domain (missing parts from reference TRBV15 and TRBJ2-7): DAMVIQNPRYQVTQFGKPVTLSCSQTLNHNVMYWYQQKSSQAPKLLFHYYDKDFNNEADTPDNFQSRRPNTSFCFLDIRSPGLGDTAMYLCATSRDGPAEQYFGPGTRLTVT.

The chain uses TRBV6-6 and TRBJ2-7; 9 nucleotides agree with TRBD1. V shed 2 bases, J shed 6 bases, and the junction held 2 bases outside the gene matches. The germline CDR1 and CDR2 sequences are MNHNY and SVGAGI (reference sequence). The CDR3 extends over 13 amino acids. CDR3 region: CASSYRDRAEQYF. The CDR3 nucleotides are TGTGCCAGCAGTTACCGGGACAGGGCCGAGCAGTACTTC.

The chain joins TRBV5-1 to TRBJ2-1; TRBD1 matches at 10 bases. The J segment lost 8 bases and the V segment lost 3 bases, leaving 8 bases of the junction unmatched. CDR1 SGHRS and CDR2 YFSETQ come from the germline V gene. CDR3 size: 15 residues. CDR3 sequence: CASSSGTGVMDEQFF. Here the CDR3 DNA reads TGCGCCAGCAGCTCCGGGACAGGGGTCATGGATGAGCAGTTCTTC.

V and J are TRBV5-4 and TRBJ1-3; D may be TRBD1 (6 bases). Looked up from germline, CDR1 is SGHNT and CDR2 is YYREEE (reference sequence). V lost 0 bases to trimming and J lost 4 bases, with 11 bases between them. The CDR3 runs 15 residues. CDR3 DNA sequence: TGTGCCAGCAGCTTGGACAGGGCAACAGGAAACACCATATATTTT. Translation: CASSLDRATGNTIYF. Supplemented by reference TRBV5-4 and TRBJ1-3, the full variable domain reads ETGVTQSPTHLIKTRGQQVTLRCSSQSGHNTVSWYQQALGQGPQFIFQYYREEENGRGNFPPRFSGLQFPNYSSELNVNALELDDSALYLCASSLDRATGNTIYFGEGSWLTVV.

The chain uses TRBV19 and TRBJ2-3, with 9 nucleotides matching TRBD2. This CDR3 comprises 16 residues. J was trimmed by 5 bases and V by 3 bases; bases with no gene match: 9. Germline V lookup: CDR1 LNHDA, CDR2 SQIVND (reference sequence). The CDR3 bases are TGTGCCAGTAGTATTAGTGGGCTAGCGGGGTTAGATACGCAGTATTTT. Translating it yields CASSISGLAGLDTQYF.

This clone has just one count. This sequence joins TRBV19 and TRBJ1-3; TRBD1 agrees at 11 bases. The germline V gene has CDR1 LNHDA and CDR2 SQIVND (reference sequence). The V segment lost 8 bases and the J segment 1 base; nucleotides outside the gene matches: 10. This CDR3 spans 17 amino acids. As DNA, the CDR3 is TGTGCCAGTCGGACAGGGGGCCTACCGAGATCTGGAAACACCATATATTTT. This codes for CASRTGGLPRSGNTIYF.

V gene TRBV19 combines with J gene TRBJ1-5, with 9 nucleotides matching TRBD1. The CDR3 extends over 15 amino acids. Per the germline V gene, CDR1 is LNHDA and CDR2 is SQIVND (reference sequence). V lost 6 bases to trimming and J lost 4 bases; unmatched junction nucleotides: 7. As DNA, the CDR3 is TGTGCCAGTAGGGCTTGGGACAGGGTTAATCAGCCCCAGCATTTT. Residues: CASRAWDRVNQPQHF.

As concerns this clone: The same CDR3 is also encoded by other DNA sequences in this sample. V gene TRBV27 combines with J gene TRBJ2-7; 7 bases fit TRBD1. Per germline, CDR1 MNHEY and CDR2 SMNVEV (reference sequence). This CDR3 comprises 13 residues. The junction had 1 base not matched to a gene; V was cut back by 2 bases and J by 3 bases. The CDR3 bases are TGTGCCAGCAGTTTAAGGGACAGCTACGAGCAGTACTTC. This encodes CASSLRDSYEQYF.

The J gene is TRBJ2-2, the V gene TRBV5-1; TRBD1 agrees at 12 bases. The germline V gene encodes CDR1 SGHRS and CDR2 YFSETQ. CDR3 length equals 16 residues. V shed 2 bases and J 5 bases; nucleotides not matched to a gene: 4. In nucleotides, the CDR3 is TGCGCCAGCAGCTTCTCGGGACAGGGGGCAACCGGGGAGCTGTTTTTT. Protein product: CASSFSGQGATGELFF.

This chain links TRBV12-5 with TRBJ2-7, with D unclear. Trimming took off 0 bases at V and 7 bases at J, with 7 bases between the two ends. Germline assignment: CDR1 LGHNT and CDR2 FRNRAP. This CDR3 contains 12 residues. CDR3 sequence: CASGLVMREQYF. The CDR3 DNA is TGTGCTAGTGGTTTGGTAATGAGGGAGCAGTACTTC.

The chain is built from TRBV29-1 and TRBJ2-2; 7 bases line up with TRBD1. CDR1 is SQVTM, CDR2 ANQGSEA, per germline. CDR3 length: 14 residues. Trimming at V came to 6 bases and at J to 4 bases, leaving 8 bases not matched to a gene. The CDR3 sequence: CSVTDRAGTGELFF. CDR3 in DNA: TGCAGCGTGACCGACAGGGCGGGCACCGGGGAGCTGTTTTTT.

The rearrangement links TRBV25-1 to TRBJ1-1, with D possibly TRBD1 on 5 matching bases. With 1 base removed from V and 4 bases from J, the gap between germline ends came to 10 bases. The length of the CDR3 is 14 residues. The germline V gene encodes CDR1 MGHDK and CDR2 SYGVNS. The CDR3 protein is CASSEFKGVTEAFF. In DNA, the CDR3 is TGTGCCAGCAGTGAATTTAAAGGGGTCACTGAAGCTTTCTTT.

Of note for this clone: One junction end disagrees with the germline gene, perhaps due to a read error. V usage is TRBV30 and J usage is TRBJ1-2, with D possibly TRBD1 on 5 matching bases. CDR3 length equals 14 residues. Per the germline V gene, CDR1 is GTSNPN and CDR2 is SVGIG (reference sequence). The CDR3 is CAWSVTSADLGDFF. The CDR3 region has the DNA TGTGCCTGGAGCGTTACGAGCGCCGACCTCGGGGACTTCTTC.